These 2 T cell receptor beta chains share one sample of origin, sequenced in a study of T cell repertoires in cytomegalovirus infection. Each CDR3 protein is one row after TCRdb ran MiXCR on the reads. The table includes hundreds of thousands of distinct CDR3 sequences, 35% detected once. The sequenced sample was PBMCs. The receptors derive from a human donor in good health (CMV status not recorded). Some clones in this sample may be carry-over from other donors' samples.

This clonotype was counted once. The rearrangement uses TRBV20-1 and TRBJ1-1; D remains unclear. Between the trimmed V and J ends, which lost 6 bases and 0 bases, there was a span of 8 bases. The CDR3 is 12 amino acids. Germline CDR1 is DFQATT and CDR2 is SNEGSKA (reference sequence). The CDR3 region is CSAKHLNTEAFF. The CDR3 bases are TGCAGTGCCAAGCACCTGAACACTGAAGCTTTCTTT.

This clonotype occurred a few times. This chain joins TRBV27 and TRBJ1-1; TRBD1 aligns across 9 bases. Germline V CDR1 and CDR2: MNHEY, SMNVEV (reference sequence). V shed 2 bases and J 0 bases; nucleotides not matched to a gene: 4. CDR3 length: 16 amino acids. CDR3 sequence reads: CASSLQWTGVNTEAFF. The DNA of the CDR3 is TGTGCCAGCAGTTTACAATGGACAGGGGTGAACACTGAAGCTTTCTTT.